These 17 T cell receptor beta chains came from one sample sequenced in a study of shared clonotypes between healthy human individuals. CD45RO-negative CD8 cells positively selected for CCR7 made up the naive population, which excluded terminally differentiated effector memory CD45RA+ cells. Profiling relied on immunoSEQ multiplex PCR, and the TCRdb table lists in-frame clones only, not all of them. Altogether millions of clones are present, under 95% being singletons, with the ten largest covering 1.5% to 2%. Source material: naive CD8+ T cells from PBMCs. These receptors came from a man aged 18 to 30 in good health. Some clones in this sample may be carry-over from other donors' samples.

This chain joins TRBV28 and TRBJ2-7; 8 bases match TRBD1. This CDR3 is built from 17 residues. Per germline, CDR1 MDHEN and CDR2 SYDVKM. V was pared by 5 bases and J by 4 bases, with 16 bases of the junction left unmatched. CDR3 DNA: TGTGCCAGCAGTGCCGGGGTTCGGACAGGGCGAGTGTACGAGCAGTACTTC. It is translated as CASSAGVRTGRVYEQYF.

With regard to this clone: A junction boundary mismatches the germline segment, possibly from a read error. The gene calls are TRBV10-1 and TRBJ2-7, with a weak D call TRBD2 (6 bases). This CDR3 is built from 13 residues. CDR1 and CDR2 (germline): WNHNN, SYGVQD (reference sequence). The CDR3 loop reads CASSDSRVGGRFF. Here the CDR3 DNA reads TGCGCCAGCAGTGATAGCAGGGTGGGAGGTCGGTTTTTC.

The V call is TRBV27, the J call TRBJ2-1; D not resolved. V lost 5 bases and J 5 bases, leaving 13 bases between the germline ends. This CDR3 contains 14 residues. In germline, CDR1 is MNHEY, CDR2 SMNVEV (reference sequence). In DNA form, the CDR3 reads TGTGCCAGCAGTGGGTGGCTTACAGACAATGAGCAGTTCTTC. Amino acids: CASSGWLTDNEQFF.

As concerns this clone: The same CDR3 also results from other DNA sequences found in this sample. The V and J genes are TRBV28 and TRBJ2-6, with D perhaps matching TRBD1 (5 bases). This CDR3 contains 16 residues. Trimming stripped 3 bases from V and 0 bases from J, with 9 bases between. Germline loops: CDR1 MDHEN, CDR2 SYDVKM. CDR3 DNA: TGTGCCAGCAGTTTTCAGGGATACTCTGGGGCCAACGTCCTGACTTTC. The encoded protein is CASSFQGYSGANVLTF. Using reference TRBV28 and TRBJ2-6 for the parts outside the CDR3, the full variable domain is DVKVTQSSRYLVKRTGEKVFLECVQDMDHENMFWYRQDPGLGLRLIYFSYDVKMKEKGDIPEGYSVSREKKERFSLILESASTNQTSMYLCASSFQGYSGANVLTFGAGSRLTVL.

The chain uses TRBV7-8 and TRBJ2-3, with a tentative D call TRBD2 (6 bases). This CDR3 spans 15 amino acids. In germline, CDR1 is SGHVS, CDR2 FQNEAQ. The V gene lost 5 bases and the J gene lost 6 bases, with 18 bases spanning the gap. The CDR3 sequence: CASSPLEPRGDTQYF. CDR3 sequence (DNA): TGTGCCAGCAGCCCCCTAGAGCCCCGGGGGGATACGCAGTATTTT.

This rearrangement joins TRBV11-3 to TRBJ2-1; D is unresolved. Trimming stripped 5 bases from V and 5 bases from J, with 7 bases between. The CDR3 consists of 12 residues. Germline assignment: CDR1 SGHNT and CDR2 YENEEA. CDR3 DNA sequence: TGTGCCAGCAGCGGGCCGAACAATGAGCAGTTCTTC. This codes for CASSGPNNEQFF.

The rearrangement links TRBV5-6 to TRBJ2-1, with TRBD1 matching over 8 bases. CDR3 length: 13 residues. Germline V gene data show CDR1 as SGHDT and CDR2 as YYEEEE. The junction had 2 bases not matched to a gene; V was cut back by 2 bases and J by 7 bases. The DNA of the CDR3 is TGTGCCAGCAGCTTAAACAGGGGGAATGAGCAGTTCTTC. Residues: CASSLNRGNEQFF.

Here the CDR3 reads CASSPYPLTSNVDEQYF. The CDR3 nucleotides read TGTGCCAGCAGCCCCTACCCCTTGACTAGCAATGTGGACGAGCAGTACTTC. The V call is TRBV7-9, the J call TRBJ2-7; TRBD2 matches 7 bases. Unmatched junction bases numbered 18, after V lost 5 bases and J lost 5 bases. The CDR3 extends over 17 amino acids. Germline loops: CDR1 SEHNR, CDR2 FQNEAQ (reference sequence).

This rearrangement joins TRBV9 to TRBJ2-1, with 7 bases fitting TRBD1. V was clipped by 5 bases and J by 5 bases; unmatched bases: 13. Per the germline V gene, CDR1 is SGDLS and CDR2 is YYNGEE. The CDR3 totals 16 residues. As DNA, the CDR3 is TGTGCCAGCAGTGAGCCTAGACAGGGTGACGACAATGAGCAGTTCTTC. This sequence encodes CASSEPRQGDDNEQFF.

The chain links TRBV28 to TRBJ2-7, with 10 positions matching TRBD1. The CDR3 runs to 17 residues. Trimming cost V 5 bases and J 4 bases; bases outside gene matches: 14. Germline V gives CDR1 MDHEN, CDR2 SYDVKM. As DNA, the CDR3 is TGTGCCAGCAGTACACGCCTCCGACAGGGGGCTTTTTACGAGCAGTACTTC. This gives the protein CASSTRLRQGAFYEQYF.

The CDR3 DNA reads TGCGCCAGCACCCAACAGGGGTACACCGGGGAGCTGTTTTTT. Translated, it gives CASTQQGYTGELFF. The chain joins TRBV5-1 to TRBJ2-2, with 7 bases aligning to TRBD1. Germline V lookup: CDR1 SGHRS, CDR2 YFSETQ. The ends lost 6 bases at V and 3 bases at J; junction bases unmatched: 5. The CDR3 contains 14 residues.

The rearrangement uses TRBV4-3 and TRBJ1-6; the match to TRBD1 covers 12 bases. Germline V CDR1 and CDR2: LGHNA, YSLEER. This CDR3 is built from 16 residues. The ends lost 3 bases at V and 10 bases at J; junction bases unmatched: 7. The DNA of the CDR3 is TGCGCCAGCAGCCAGGCCTCCGGGACAGGGGGCTCACCCCTCCACTTT. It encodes CASSQASGTGGSPLHF.

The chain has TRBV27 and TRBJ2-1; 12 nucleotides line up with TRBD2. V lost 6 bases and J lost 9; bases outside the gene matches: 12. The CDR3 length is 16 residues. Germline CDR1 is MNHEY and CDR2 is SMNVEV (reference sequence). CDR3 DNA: TGTGCCAGCAGCCGCGTACTAGCGGGAGGCCATACTGAGCAGTTCTTC. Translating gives CASSRVLAGGHTEQFF.

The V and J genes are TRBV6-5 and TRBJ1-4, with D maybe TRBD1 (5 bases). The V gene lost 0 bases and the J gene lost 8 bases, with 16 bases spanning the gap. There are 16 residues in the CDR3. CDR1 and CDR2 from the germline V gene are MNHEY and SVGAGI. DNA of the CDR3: TGTGCCAGCAGTTACTCGAAGGGGCAGCCGTTGGAAAAACTGTTTTTT. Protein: CASSYSKGQPLEKLFF.

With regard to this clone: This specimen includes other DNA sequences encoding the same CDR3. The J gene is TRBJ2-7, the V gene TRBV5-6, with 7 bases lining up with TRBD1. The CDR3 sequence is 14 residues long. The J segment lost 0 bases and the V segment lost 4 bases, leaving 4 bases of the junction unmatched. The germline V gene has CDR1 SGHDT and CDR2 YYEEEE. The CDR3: CASSLGTASYEQYF. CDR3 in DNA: TGTGCCAGCAGCCTCGGGACAGCCTCCTACGAGCAGTACTTC. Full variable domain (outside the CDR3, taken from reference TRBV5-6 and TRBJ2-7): DAGVTQSPTHLIKTRGQQVTLRCSPKSGHDTVSWYQQALGQGPQFIFQYYEEEERQRGNFPDRFSGHQFPNYSSELNVNALLLGDSALYLCASSLGTASYEQYFGPGTRLTVT.

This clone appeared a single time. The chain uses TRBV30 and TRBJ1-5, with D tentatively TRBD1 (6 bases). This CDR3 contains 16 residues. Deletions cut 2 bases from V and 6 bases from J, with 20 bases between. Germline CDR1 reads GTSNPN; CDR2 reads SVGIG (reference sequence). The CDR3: CAWSNPAYRESQPQHF. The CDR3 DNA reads TGTGCCTGGAGTAACCCCGCATACAGGGAGAGTCAGCCCCAGCATTTT.

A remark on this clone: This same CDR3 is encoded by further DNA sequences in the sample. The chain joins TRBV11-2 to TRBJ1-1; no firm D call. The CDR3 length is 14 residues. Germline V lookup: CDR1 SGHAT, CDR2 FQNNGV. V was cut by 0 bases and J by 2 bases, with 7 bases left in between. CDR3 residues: CASSLEWGNTEAFF. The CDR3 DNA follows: TGTGCCAGCAGCTTAGAATGGGGAAACACTGAAGCTTTCTTT.